This passage covers 10 T cell receptor beta chains from one sample sequenced in a study of cytomegalovirus exposure and HLA in healthy donors. The PCR made use of 60 Vbeta and 13 Jbeta primers. Generated by immunoSEQ multiplex PCR, the TCRdb table keeps only in-frame clones and is missing some. The sample lists approximately 170,000 clones; over 70% were seen once. Sequencing was carried out using PBMCs. The receptors shown here come from a woman aged 18-29 years in good health and CMV-seronegative.

The chain joins TRBV4-1 to TRBJ1-4; 10 nucleotides agree with TRBD1. The junction had 8 bases not matched to a gene; V was cut back by 4 bases and J by 6 bases. CDR1 MGHRA and CDR2 YSYEKL come from the germline V gene. CDR3 length equals 16 residues. CDR3 DNA sequence: TGCGCCAGCAGCCCAGTCCGGACAGGGGGTGATGAAAAACTGTTTTTT. Translation: CASSPVRTGGDEKLFF.

This clone was found a few times. This chain links TRBV7-2 with TRBJ2-5; a weak D match, TRBD2 (5 bases). CDR1 SGHTA and CDR2 FQGNSA come from the germline V gene. Trimming removed 4 bases from V and 4 bases from J, with 10 bases in between. This CDR3 comprises 13 residues. CDR3 loop: CASSSREGETQYF. The CDR3 region has the DNA TGTGCCAGCAGCTCCCGGGAAGGAGAGACCCAGTACTTC.

This sequence joins TRBV7-9 and TRBJ2-7; 8 bases are a match to TRBD1. Trimming removed 5 bases from V and 6 bases from J; junction bases left unmatched: 3. The CDR3 covers 12 residues. Germline CDR1 is SEHNR and CDR2 is FQNEAQ (reference sequence). The chain's CDR3 is CASSRTGFEQYF. DNA for the CDR3: TGTGCCAGCAGCCGGACAGGGTTCGAGCAGTACTTC.

The V gene is TRBV6-5, the J gene TRBJ1-4; D gene ambiguous. This CDR3 has 14 residues. Germline V gene sequence: CDR1 MNHEY, CDR2 SVGAGI. Trimming cost V 8 bases and J 4 bases, with 14 bases left between them. CDR3 loop: CASRTYGLNEKLFF. As DNA, the CDR3 is TGTGCCAGCCGAACGTATGGCCTTAATGAAAAACTGTTTTTT.

The chain links TRBV6-5 to TRBJ2-7; possibly TRBD2 for D (6 bases). The CDR3 contains 16 residues. Trimming shortened V by 0 bases and J by 0 bases, and 12 bases separated the two germline ends. Germline CDR1 is MNHEY and CDR2 is SVGAGI. CDR3 protein: CASSYSTEGGSYEQYF. The CDR3 nucleotides read TGTGCCAGCAGTTACTCGACGGAGGGAGGCTCCTACGAGCAGTACTTC.

This clone was detected once. V gene TRBV9 combines with J gene TRBJ2-7, with a tentative D call TRBD2 (5 bases). The CDR3 is made up of 14 amino acids. Germline CDR1 SGDLS, CDR2 YYNGEE. Trimming stripped 4 bases from V and 7 bases from J, with 18 bases between. CDR3 sequence: CASSYDSGLGEQYF. The CDR3 nucleotides are TGTGCCAGCAGCTATGATTCGGGATTGGGGGAGCAGTACTTC. The full variable domain, completed using reference TRBV9 and TRBJ2-7, is DSGVTQTPKHLITATGQRVTLRCSPRSGDLSVYWYQQSLDQGLQFLIQYYNGEERAKGNILERFSAQQFPDLHSELNLSSLELGDSALYFCASSYDSGLGEQYFGPGTRLTVT.

The chain couples TRBV20-1 to TRBJ1-2; 7 bases agree with TRBD1. From germline, CDR1 is DFQATT and CDR2 SNEGSKA (reference sequence). The CDR3 runs to 11 residues. Trimming took 3 bases from V and 8 from J; bases not matched to a gene: 3. The CDR3 nucleotides read TGCAGTGCTAGGAGACAGGGAGGCTACACCTTC. Translating gives CSARRQGGYTF.

The chain recombines TRBV7-8 with TRBJ2-1; 10 positions match TRBD2. The CDR3 has 16 amino acids. Germline CDR1 SGHVS, CDR2 FQNEAQ. V lost 1 base to trimming and J lost 9 bases; unmatched junction nucleotides: 9. The CDR3 DNA sequence: TGTGCCAGCAGCTTAGGGAGACTAGCGGGTCATTTTGAGCAGTTCTTC. Protein product: CASSLGRLAGHFEQFF. Full variable domain (rest looked up from reference TRBV7-8 and TRBJ2-1): GAGVSQSPRYKVAKRGQDVALRCDPISGHVSLFWYQQALGQGPEFLTYFQNEAQLDKSGLPSDRFFAERPEGSVSTLKIQRTQQEDSAVYLCASSLGRLAGHFEQFFGPGTRLTVL.

This clone was picked up one time. The V gene is TRBV6-5, the J gene TRBJ1-1, with D possibly matching TRBD1 (6 bases). The length of the CDR3 is 13 residues. Trimming pared 6 bases from V and 7 bases from J, leaving 15 bases between. Per germline, CDR1 MNHEY and CDR2 SVGAGI. The CDR3 DNA is TGTGCCAGCAGCCGTGGGGGCGAGGATGAAGCTTTCTTT. It codes for CASSRGGEDEAFF.

The chain recombines TRBV7-9 with TRBJ1-3; 12 bases match TRBD1. Germline CDR1 SEHNR, CDR2 FQNEAQ (reference sequence). This CDR3 region has 17 residues. V lost 6 bases to trimming and J lost 0 bases; unmatched junction nucleotides: 6. In DNA form, the CDR3 reads TGTGCCAGCAGACAGGGACAGGGGGCGAGCTCTGGAAACACCATATATTTT. Encoded protein: CASRQGQGASSGNTIYF.